This T cell receptor beta chain derives from a study of response to subunit inactivated influenza vaccine (dated by TCRdb to the late 2010s). For the study in its entirety: Deep quantitative T cell receptor repertoire profiling was used in the study to track responses to a trivalent subunit inactivated influenza vaccine. Overall results and qualifications from the work: The authors suggested that each seasonal influenza vaccination may recruit only a limited number of new T cells.

V and J lose 10 bases and 2 bases, and a span of 15 bases separates them. The CDR3 measures 13 amino acids from cysteine to phenylalanine. Just the 39-base CDR3 DNA is kept, in frame starting at base 1. The germline V gene sets CDR1 to SGHTA and CDR2 to FQGNSA. Libraries were constructed by RT-PCR. TCRdb shows the sequencer as Illumina HiSeq 2500. TCRdb reanalyzed the raw reads on its own, using fastp at Q25 for trimming and MiXCR for clone calling, and kept in-frame beta chains. Each entry is one CDR3 protein sequence, shown with its most common DNA and genes. This sample is represented by roughly 710,000 distinct CDR3 sequences; 14% of them were singletons. About 7.6% of the sample lies in the top ten. A few counts support this clonotype. What this receptor recognizes is not known. Nothing much larger sits one base from this clone, and base qualities are not available.

The TCR comes from a man aged 45 to 65 who received an inactivated influenza vaccine. Donor details come from another sample of the same person, matched by shared clones. Here the sequenced sample was PBMCs from blood, taken 14 to 15 days before vaccination. The rearranged segments are TRBV7-2 and TRBJ2-7; a tentative D match to TRBD1 spans 5 bases. The CDR3 protein sequence reads: CATGVGLTYEQYF. The nucleotides are TGTGCCACCGGAGTGGGGCTTACCTACGAGCAGTACTTC.